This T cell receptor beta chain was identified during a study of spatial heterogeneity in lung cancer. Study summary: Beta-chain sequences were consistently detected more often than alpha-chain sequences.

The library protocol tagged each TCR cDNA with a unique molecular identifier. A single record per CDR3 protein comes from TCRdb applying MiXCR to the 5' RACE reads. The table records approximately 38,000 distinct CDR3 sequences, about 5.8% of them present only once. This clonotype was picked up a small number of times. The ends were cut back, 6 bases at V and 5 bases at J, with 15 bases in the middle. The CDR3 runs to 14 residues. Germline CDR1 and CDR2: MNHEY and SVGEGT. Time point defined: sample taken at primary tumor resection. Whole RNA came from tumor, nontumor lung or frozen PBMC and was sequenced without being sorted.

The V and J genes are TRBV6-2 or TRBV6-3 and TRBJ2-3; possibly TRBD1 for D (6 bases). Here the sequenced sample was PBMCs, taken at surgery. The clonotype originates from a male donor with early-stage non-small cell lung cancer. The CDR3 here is CASRYRTEVDTQYF. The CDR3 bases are TGTGCCAGCAGATATCGGACAGAGGTAGATACGCAGTATTTT.